This T cell receptor beta chain was captured in a study of T cells in Graves' hyperthyroidism and ophthalmopathy. General study results and limits: In simple terms, a model built on 13 V-J features told ophthalmopathy apart from stable hyperthyroidism. Model output signaled ophthalmopathy a median around 6.9 months ahead of onset. Most clonotypes expanded in the thyroid (above 0.001) were also present in blood.

Fresh peripheral blood, 10 ml, yielded the PBMCs. TCR beta CDR3 regions were amplified from RNA transcripts. The study used the HTBI primer set for a first-round RT-PCR of the TCR CDR3. TCRdb called the multiplex PCR reads again in MiXCR, with one record for every CDR3 protein. The sample yields about 250,000 distinct CDR3 sequences, approximately 25% seen once. This clonotype was found many times. The antigen remains undetermined. The length of the CDR3 is 15 residues. Trimming shortened V by 5 bases and J by 1 base, and 14 bases separated the two germline ends. Germline assignment: CDR1 MNHEY and CDR2 SVGEGT.

The gene calls are TRBV6-2 or TRBV6-3 and TRBJ2-5; D is unclear. The sequenced sample consisted of blood. This receptor was obtained from a woman aged 40 to 55 with Graves' ophthalmopathy. CDR3 region: CASSQGEALQETQYF. CDR3 sequence (DNA): TGTGCCAGCAGTCAAGGAGAGGCTCTCCAAGAGACCCAGTACTTC.